This TCR beta chain was obtained from a study of T-cell memory formation after mild COVID-19. This clonotype showed up just a few times. The CDR3 totals 15 residues. The germline CDR1 and CDR2 sequences are SGHTA and FQGNSA. The ends were cut back, 1 base at V and 2 bases at J, with 9 bases in the middle. TCRdb analysed the 5' RACE reads with MiXCR anew, one entry per CDR3 protein. The top ten clones hold roughly 8.4% of a sample with some 450,000 distinct CDR3 sequences, approximately 20% of them seen once. The TCR comes from an adult woman who had mild COVID-19 (a few samples of this study predate the infection). Cell type and time point are not known. Sequencing input: PBMCs or a T cell subset sorted from them (not recorded which). The chain uses TRBV7-2 and TRBJ2-1, with D hard to call. CDR3 nucleotides: TGTGCCAGCAGCTTAGGGGGAAACACCTACAATGAGCAGTTCTTC. Amino acids: CASSLGGNTYNEQFF.